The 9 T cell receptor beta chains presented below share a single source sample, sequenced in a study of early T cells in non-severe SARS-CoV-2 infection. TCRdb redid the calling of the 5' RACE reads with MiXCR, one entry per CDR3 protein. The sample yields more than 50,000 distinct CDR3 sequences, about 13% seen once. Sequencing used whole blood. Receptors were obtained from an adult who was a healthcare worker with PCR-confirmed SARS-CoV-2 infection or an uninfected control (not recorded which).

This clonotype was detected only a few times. The DNA for the CDR3 is TGTGCCATCAGTGAAGGCGGAGACCCTGCCTACGAGCAGTACTTC. Its protein is CAISEGGDPAYEQYF. The genes are TRBV10-3 and TRBJ2-7; no firm D call. Germline-derived CDR1 and CDR2 are ENHRY and SYGVKD. The V gene lost 3 bases and the J gene lost 2 bases, with 14 bases spanning the gap. This CDR3 comprises 15 residues.

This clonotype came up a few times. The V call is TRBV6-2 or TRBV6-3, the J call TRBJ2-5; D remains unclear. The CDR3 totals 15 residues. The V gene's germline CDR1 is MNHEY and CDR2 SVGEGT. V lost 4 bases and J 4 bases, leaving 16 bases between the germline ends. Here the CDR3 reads CASSSWTRAGETQYF. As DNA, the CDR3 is TGTGCCAGCAGTTCTTGGACCAGAGCAGGAGAGACCCAGTACTTC.

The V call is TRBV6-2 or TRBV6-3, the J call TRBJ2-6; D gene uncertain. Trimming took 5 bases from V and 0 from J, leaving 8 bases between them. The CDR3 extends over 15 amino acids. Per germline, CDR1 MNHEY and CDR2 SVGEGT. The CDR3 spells CASSPRASGANVLTF. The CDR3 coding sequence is TGTGCCAGCAGTCCCCGAGCCTCTGGGGCCAACGTCCTGACTTTC.

Written as DNA, the CDR3 is TGCAGTGCTAGAGAAGGGGGCCATAATGAAAAACTGTTTTTT. It is translated as CSAREGGHNEKLFF. The gene calls are TRBV20-1 and TRBJ1-4, with 7 positions matching TRBD1. Looked up from germline, CDR1 is DFQATT and CDR2 is SNEGSKA (reference sequence). The CDR3 consists of 14 residues. V gave up 0 bases and J gave up 4 bases; unmatched junction bases: 2.

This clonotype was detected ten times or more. The CDR3 protein is CASSGRTAPQSDYGYTF. CDR3 coding DNA: TGTGCCAGCAGCGGTCGGACAGCCCCTCAGTCAGACTATGGCTACACCTTC. J is TRBJ1-2 and V is TRBV9, with a tentative D call TRBD1 (6 bases). Germline V gene data show CDR1 as SGDLS and CDR2 as YYNGEE. Trimming took off 3 bases at V and 3 bases at J, with 21 bases between the two ends. CDR3 size: 17 residues.

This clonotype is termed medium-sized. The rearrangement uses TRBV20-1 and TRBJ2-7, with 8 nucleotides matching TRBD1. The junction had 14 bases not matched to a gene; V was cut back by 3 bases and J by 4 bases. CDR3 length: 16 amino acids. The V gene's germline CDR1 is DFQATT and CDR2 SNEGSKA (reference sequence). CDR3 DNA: TGCAGTGCTAGGGATCCAGGGGGCCCCTCCGGGTACGAGCAGTACTTC. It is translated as CSARDPGGPSGYEQYF.

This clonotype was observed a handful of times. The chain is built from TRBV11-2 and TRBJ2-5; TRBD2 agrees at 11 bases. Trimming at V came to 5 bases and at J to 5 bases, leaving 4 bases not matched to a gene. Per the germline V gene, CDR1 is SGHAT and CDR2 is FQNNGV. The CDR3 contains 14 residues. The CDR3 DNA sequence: TGTGCCAGCAGCACACGACTAGCGGGGGAGACCCAGTACTTC. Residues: CASSTRLAGETQYF.

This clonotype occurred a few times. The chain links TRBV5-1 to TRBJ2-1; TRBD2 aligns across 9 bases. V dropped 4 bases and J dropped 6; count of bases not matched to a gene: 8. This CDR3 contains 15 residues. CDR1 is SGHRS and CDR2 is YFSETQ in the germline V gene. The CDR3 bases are TGCGCCAGCAGCCCCCTCTCTAGCGGGACCAATGAGCAGTTCTTC. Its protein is CASSPLSSGTNEQFF.

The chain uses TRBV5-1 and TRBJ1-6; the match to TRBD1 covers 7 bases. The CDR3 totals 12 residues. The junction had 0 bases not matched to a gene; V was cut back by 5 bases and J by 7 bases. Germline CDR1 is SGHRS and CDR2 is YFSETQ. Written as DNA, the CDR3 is TGCGCCAGCAGACAGGGGAATTCACCCCTCCACTTT. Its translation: CASRQGNSPLHF.